This T cell receptor beta chain was captured by sequencing in a study of cytomegalovirus exposure and HLA in healthy donors listed by TCRdb under 2017. About the study as a whole: An earlier analysis of 587 of the donors reported approximately 300 Gb of sequence data and some 110 million unique TCR beta sequences obtained from roughly 180 million T cells. An early release that covered roughly 600 HLA-typed donors contained approximately 300 gigabases of sequencing data and tens of millions of unique TCR sequences. Of the roughly 410 genotyped donors, over 80% were placed in the genetic ancestry cluster associated with self-reported Caucasian donors. The study was designed to test whether signatures of past pathogen exposure could be identified by cataloging public T cell receptors. Using immunosequencing, the study profiled T cell repertoires from 640 or so subjects and related those repertoires to cytomegalovirus serostatus. Besides the first cohort of about 730 subjects, a separate validation cohort made up of 120 different subjects was used. The study combined high-throughput TCR immunosequencing, statistical association of individual TCRs with disease status, and machine learning to predict cytomegalovirus infection status. To study patterns of TCR occurrence, a later analysis re-analyzed previously published TCR beta repertoires from under 750 donors and added high-resolution HLA genotyping. Rather than using new phenotypic data, the later analysis identified candidate immune exposures from TCR beta sequences and from how often those sequences occurred across donors. An earlier analysis of several hundred of the donors used high-throughput TCR beta sequencing to judge whether each TCR beta V gene segment behaved as functional or pseudogenic. Donor age, sex, ethnicity and CMV serostatus were collected together with the repertoire data. A later genetic analysis took genome-wide SNP genotypes for about 55% of the 666 donors and used that subset as a discovery cohort. Every repertoire in the discovery cohort had been generated on one and the same sequencing platform. Class I and class II HLA loci were covered by the typing at four-digit resolution. The number of donors typed differed by locus, with about 629-640 for A, B, C, DRB1 and DQB1, more than 500 for DQA1, about 610 for DPA1, and 400 to 490 for DPB1. About five DR-DQ haplotypes were handled as single units for association and clustering, since linkage in the cohort was strong. Among roughly 370 genotyped donors of the cohort, an average of 235,054 unique TCR beta nucleotide sequences were sequenced per donor, roughly 20% of them non-productive.

Note on this clone: Its antigen target is currently unknown. No per-base quality is available; no much larger clone lies one base away.

Library method: the immunoSEQ multiplex PCR assay. For the multiplex PCR, a mixture combining 60 forward primers for TCR Vbeta segments and 13 reverse primers for TCR Jbeta segments was used. A multiplex PCR assay on genomic DNA amplified the CDR3 region of rearranged TCR beta genes. The Illumina HiSeq System was used to sequence the amplified TCR beta libraries as 87-base-pair reads. On the study's bioinformatics: Across the 600 to 700 repertoires, a later analysis counted tens of millions of unique TCR beta chains, around 10 million of which were shared by at least two donors. Raw reads were error-corrected and collapsed into unique sequences by a nearest-neighbor algorithm in which closely related sequences were merged to remove PCR and sequencing errors. CDR3 sequences were aligned to IMGT reference sequences to assign V, D and J gene segments. For a sequence to be retained, at least a six-nucleotide match to both a V gene segment and a J gene segment was required. A rearrangement was called productive if the CDR3 had no stop codons and remained in frame with V and J, and every other rearrangement was called non-productive. CDR3 was defined by IMGT convention, running from the second conserved V-encoded cysteine to the conserved J-encoded phenylalanine. Sequences without an unambiguous match to a single V gene segment were excluded from the earlier analysis of several hundred of the donors. In an earlier analysis of 587 of the donors, V segments were called functional above 56.7% productive rearrangements and were called segregating when the between-donor standard deviation exceeded 5%. A statistical classification framework was built to diagnose cytomegalovirus status from the catalog of TCR beta chain sequences. In a later analysis, TCR nucleotide sequences were compared against IMGT/GENE-DB human TR gene sequences so that V and J genes could be assigned. Using the TCRdist pipeline, a later analysis assigned CDR3 sequences along with most-parsimonious VDJ recombination scenarios. In a later analysis, each TCR beta chain was defined by its CDR3 amino acid sequence together with its V-gene family, and reads without a unique V-gene family were excluded. To address suspected cross-contamination and a sequencing artifact, a later analysis removed roughly 640 highly shared, low-generation-probability nucleotide sequences. In a later analysis, a clonal expansion index was calculated for each public chain from normalized within-repertoire ranks of inferred template counts. A later analysis computed generation probabilities with a VDJ recombination model fitted to out-of-frame rearrangements, and checked the results against IGoR. Hypergeometric tests were used in a later analysis to score TCR-TCR, TCR-HLA and TCR-CMV co-occurrence, with a repertoire-size bias correction applied to the TCR pairs. To estimate false discovery rates, a later analysis permuted the HLA or CMV assignments 20 times. In a later analysis, co-occurring TCRs were grouped using DBSCAN, and TCRdist sequence similarity was added for clustering within HLA-allele-positive subsets. Co-occurrence clustering excluded repertoires with fewer than 30,000 or more than 120,000 public chains, plus five with anomalous nucleotide sharing. Imported from immuneACCESS, the table was reduced by TCRdb to in-frame sequences with V and J called. These copies leave out some clones; in studies compared against another copy, an unresolved V gene accounts for under half, and the cause of the remainder is not known. V and J calls and clone size are given by that table; D and trimming were obtained from the DNA. The sample includes 150,000 to 200,000 clones, with about 82% observed a single time. The ten largest clones add up to around 1.5% of the sample.

From the cysteine through the phenylalanine, the CDR3 covers 15 amino acids. Solely the CDR3 DNA is kept, with 45 bases framed from the first base. As encoded in the germline V gene, CDR1 is SGHRS while CDR2 is YFSETQ. A distance of 16 bases separates the germline ends of V and J, which lose 1 base and 5 bases respectively. Overall results and qualifications from the work: In a later analysis, 15,000 to 20,000 TCR beta sequences were associated with specific HLA alleles at a false discovery rate of 0.05. Broadly in line with IMGT annotations, most TCR beta V segments showed up in productive rearrangements about 90% or about 30% of the time in an earlier analysis of approximately 600 of the donors. Because some donors lacked HLA typing at each locus, the association tests relied only on the typed subset. Only TCR beta chains were sequenced in this cohort, and the absence of alpha or paired-chain data limited detectable features. In a later analysis, several top co-occurrence clusters were reported to appear linked to parvovirus B19, influenza, CMV and Epstein-Barr virus. The authors suggested that the approach could potentially be extended to other disease states and immunological phenotypes. Linkage disequilibrium might explain the correlated functional status among segregating V segments, but an unknown experimental factor could not be ruled out. Because counts were too low, roughly 18 rarely observed V segments, including chromosome 9 orphons, were left out of the earlier analysis of a few hundred of the donors. In vitro tests confirmed that a few of the cytomegalovirus-associated TCR beta chains recognize cytomegalovirus antigens. The study gave a list of some 150 TCR beta chains associated with cytomegalovirus. While some public TCRs were present in many individuals, most TCR sequences turned up only very rarely across donors. Most CMV-associated TCR beta chains appeared to be HLA-restricted in a later analysis, and the HLA associations seemed to be driven largely by CMV exposure. Strong co-occurrence of HLA alleles, especially DR and DQ, made assigning TCR associations to individual alleles difficult. A further reported finding was that TCR beta sequences accurately predicted the HLA-A and HLA-B alleles for most subjects in the first cohort. In both the original and validation cohorts, the classifier was reported to diagnose cytomegalovirus status with high specificity and sensitivity. The presence/absence analyses assumed that sequencing depth was roughly uniform across donors, and that assumption may not be true. Because the 87-base-pair reads could not distinguish some IMGT-functional V segments, including TRBV6-2 and TRBV6-3, those segments were excluded. A later genetic analysis reported fewer N-insertions in productive TCRs among donors in an Asian-associated ancestry cluster than the roughly 640-donor mean. An association between a missense DCLRE1C variant and V-gene and J-gene trimming of TCR beta chains was found in a later genetic analysis and replicated in an independent cohort. The sequencing pipeline was judged likely to have produced a cluster of highly shared sequence variants as a technical artifact. Compared with equally common non-associated chains, HLA-associated TCR beta chains in a later analysis were more clonally expanded and had lower generation probabilities. Immune exposure information for the cohort was limited to CMV serostatus. In a later analysis, the rate of TCR association differed among HLA loci, with DRB1 alleles having the most associated TCRs and HLA-C alleles having the fewest.

The cohort comprised hundreds of healthy bone marrow donors. All cohort members were sampled while nominally healthy, although unrecorded immune exposures were likely present. The donor tested CMV seronegative and was one of the 352 seronegative cohort members. A peripheral blood sample was collected from each donor, and TCR beta sequencing was performed on peripheral blood mononuclear cells. The Qiagen DNeasy Blood Extraction Kit was used to extract genomic DNA from the blood cell samples. The clonotype originates from a young man in good health and CMV-seronegative. The sample taken for sequencing was PBMCs. The chain was built from TRBV5-1 and TRBJ2-7; 5 matching bases give a weak D call of TRBD2. The CDR3 amino acid sequence is: CASSLSGPEVDEQYF. The nucleotide sequence is given as TGCGCCAGCAGCTTGAGCGGTCCAGAGGTCGACGAGCAGTACTTC.